Sequencing of this T cell receptor beta chain was carried out in a study of blood T cell repertoires in COVID-19. Study information: The samples span acute and convalescent COVID-19 from the United States, Italy and Spain. From T cells, B-cell-depleted T cells, or PBMCs came the material, which was cDNA or gDNA.

Per the original methods: Quantification of nucleated cells was approximated via reference gene primer amplification. Assay used: immunoSEQ multiplex PCR; TCRdb lists only in-frame clones, some missing. The DNA was the basis for D and trimming; V, J and clone size are from that table. The sample includes around 210,000 clones, 80% to 90% of them seen just once. The CDR3 spans 16 residues. Deletions cut 0 bases from V and 7 bases from J, with 15 bases between. The V gene's germline CDR1 is LGHNA and CDR2 YSLEER. Points on this clone: The sample carries other DNA sequences with the same CDR3.

The source is a man aged 18 to 29 with active or convalescent COVID-19. The chain uses TRBV4-3 and TRBJ1-4; possible D gene TRBD1, 6 bases. Material for sequencing was peripheral blood. The CDR3 here is CASSQDLRGAGEKLFF. The CDR3 DNA is TGCGCCAGCAGCCAAGATCTACGGGGGGCGGGTGAAAAACTGTTTTTT.